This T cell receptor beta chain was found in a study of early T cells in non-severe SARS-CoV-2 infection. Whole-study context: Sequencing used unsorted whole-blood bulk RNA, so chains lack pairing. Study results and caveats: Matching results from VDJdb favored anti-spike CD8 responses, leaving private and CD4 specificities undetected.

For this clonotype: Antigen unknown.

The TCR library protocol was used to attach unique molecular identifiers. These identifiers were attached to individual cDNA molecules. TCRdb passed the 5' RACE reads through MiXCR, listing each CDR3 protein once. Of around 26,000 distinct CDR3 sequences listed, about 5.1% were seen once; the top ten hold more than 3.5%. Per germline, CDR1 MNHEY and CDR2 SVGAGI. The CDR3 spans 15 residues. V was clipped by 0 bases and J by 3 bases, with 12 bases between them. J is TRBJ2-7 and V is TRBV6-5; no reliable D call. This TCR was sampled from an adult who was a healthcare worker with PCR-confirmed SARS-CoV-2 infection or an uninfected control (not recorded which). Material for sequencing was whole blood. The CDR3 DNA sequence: TGTGCCAGCAGTTACTCGTACGAATTAAACTACGAGCAGTACTTC. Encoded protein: CASSYSYELNYEQYF.